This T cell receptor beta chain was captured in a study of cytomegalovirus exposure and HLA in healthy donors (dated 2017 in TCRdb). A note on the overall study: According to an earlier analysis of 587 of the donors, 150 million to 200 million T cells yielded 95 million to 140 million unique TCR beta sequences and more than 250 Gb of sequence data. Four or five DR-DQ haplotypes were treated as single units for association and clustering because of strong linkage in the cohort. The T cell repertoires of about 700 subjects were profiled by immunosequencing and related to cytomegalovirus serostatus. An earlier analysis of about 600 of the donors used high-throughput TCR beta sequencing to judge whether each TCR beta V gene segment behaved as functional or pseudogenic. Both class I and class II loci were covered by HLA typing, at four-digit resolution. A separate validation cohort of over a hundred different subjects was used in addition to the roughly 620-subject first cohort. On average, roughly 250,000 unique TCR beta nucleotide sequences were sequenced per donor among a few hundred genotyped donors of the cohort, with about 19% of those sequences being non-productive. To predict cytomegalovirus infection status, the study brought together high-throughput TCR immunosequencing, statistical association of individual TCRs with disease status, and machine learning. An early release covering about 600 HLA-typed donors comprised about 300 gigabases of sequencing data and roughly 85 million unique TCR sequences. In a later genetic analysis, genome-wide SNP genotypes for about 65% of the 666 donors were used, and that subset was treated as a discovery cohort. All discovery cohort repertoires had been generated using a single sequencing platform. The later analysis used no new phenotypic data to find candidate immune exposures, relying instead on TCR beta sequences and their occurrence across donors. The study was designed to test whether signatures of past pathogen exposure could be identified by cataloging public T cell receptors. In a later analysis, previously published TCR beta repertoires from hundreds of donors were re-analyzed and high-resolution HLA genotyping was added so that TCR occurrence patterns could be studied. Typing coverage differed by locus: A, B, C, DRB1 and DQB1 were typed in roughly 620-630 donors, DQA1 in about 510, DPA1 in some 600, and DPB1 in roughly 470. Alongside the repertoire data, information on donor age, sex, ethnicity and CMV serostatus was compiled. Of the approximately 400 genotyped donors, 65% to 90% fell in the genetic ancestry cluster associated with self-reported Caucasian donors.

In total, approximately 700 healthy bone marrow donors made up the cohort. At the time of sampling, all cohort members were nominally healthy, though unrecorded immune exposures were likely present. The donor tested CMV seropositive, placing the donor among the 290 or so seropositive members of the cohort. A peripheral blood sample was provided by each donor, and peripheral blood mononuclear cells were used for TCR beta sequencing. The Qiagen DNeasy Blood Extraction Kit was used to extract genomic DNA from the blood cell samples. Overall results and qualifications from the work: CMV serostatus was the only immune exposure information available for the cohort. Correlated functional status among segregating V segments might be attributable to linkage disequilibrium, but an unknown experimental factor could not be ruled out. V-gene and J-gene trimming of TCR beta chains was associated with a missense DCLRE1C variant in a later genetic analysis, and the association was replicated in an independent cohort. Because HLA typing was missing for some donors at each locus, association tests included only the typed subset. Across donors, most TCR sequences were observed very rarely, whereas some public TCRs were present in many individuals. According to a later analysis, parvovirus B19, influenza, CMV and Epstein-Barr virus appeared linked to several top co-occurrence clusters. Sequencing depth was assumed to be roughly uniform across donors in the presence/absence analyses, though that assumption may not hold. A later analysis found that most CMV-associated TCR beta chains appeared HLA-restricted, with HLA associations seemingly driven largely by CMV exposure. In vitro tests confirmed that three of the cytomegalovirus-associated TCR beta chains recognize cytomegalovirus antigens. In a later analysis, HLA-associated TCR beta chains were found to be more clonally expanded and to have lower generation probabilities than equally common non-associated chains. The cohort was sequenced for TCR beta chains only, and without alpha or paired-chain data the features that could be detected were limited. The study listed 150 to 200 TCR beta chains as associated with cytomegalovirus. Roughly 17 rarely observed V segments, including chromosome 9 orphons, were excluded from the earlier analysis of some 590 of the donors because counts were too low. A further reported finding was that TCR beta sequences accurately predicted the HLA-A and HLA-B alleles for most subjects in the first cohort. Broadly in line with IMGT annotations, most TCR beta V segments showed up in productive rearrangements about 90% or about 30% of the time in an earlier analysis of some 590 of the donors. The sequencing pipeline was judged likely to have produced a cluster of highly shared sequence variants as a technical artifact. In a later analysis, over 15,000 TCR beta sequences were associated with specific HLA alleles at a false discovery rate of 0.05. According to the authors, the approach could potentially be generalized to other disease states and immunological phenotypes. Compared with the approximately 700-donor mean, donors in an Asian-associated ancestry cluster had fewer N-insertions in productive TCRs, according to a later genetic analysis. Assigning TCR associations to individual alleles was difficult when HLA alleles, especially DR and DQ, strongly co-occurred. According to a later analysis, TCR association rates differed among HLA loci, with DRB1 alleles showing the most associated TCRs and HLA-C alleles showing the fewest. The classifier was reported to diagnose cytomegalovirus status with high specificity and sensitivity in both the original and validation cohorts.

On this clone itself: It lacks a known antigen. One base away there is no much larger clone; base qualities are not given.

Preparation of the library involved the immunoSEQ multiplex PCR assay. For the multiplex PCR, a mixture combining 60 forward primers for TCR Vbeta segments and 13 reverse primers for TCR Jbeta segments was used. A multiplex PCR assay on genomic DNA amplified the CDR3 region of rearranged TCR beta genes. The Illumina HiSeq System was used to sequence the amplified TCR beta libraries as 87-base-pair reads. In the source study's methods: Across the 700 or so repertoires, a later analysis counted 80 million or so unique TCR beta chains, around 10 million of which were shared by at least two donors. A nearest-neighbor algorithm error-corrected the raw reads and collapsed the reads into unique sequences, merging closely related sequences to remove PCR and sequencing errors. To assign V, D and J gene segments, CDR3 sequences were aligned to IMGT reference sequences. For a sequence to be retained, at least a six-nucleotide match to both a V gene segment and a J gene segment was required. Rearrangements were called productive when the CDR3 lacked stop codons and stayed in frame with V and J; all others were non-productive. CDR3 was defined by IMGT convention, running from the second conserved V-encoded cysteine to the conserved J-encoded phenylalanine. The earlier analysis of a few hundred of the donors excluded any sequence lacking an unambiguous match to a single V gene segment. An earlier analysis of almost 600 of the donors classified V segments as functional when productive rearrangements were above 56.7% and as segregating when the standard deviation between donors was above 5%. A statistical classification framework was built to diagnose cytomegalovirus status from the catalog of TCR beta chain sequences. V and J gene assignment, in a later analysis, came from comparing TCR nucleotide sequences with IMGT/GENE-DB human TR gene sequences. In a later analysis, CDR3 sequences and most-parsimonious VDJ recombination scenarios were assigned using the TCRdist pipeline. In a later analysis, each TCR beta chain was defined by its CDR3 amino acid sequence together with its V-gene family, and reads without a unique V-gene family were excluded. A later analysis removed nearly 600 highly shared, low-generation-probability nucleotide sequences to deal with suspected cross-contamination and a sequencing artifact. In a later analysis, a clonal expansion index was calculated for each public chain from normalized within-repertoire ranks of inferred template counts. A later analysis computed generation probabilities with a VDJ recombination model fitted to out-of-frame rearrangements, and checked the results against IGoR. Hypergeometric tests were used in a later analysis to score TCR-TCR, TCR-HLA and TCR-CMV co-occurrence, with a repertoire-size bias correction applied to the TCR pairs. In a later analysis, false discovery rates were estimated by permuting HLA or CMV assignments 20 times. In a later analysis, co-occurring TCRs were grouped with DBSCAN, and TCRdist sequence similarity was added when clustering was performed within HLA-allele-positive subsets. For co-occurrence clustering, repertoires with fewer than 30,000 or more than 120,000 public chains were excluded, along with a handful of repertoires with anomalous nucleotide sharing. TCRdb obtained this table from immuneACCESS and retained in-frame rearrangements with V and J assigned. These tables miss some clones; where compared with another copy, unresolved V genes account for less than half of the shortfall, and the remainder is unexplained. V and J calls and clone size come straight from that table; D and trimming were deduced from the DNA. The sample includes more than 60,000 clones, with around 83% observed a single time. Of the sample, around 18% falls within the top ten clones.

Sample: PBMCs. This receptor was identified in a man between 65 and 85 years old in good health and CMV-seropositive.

The CDR3 here reads CASSRGQGAYEQYF. The bases are TGTGCCAGCAGCCGAGGACAGGGGGCTTACGAGCAGTACTTC. The chain uses TRBV7-2 and TRBJ2-7, with 11 bases matching TRBD1. Trimming removed 5 bases from V and 4 bases from J; the gene matches leave 4 bases unexplained. The CDR3 sequence holds 14 residues, the cysteine and phenylalanine included. Only CDR3 DNA is held: 42 bases, read in frame from base 1. The germline V gene encodes CDR1 SGHTA and CDR2 FQGNSA. This CDR3, with the reference TRBV7-2 and TRBJ2-7 proteins standing in past its ends, gives the full variable domain GAGVSQSPSNKVTEKGKDVELRCDPISGHTALYWYRQSLGQGLEFLIYFQGNSAPDKSGLPSDRFSAERTGGSVSTLTIQRTQQEDSAVYLCASSRGQGAYEQYFGPGTRLTVT.